This T cell receptor (beta chain) was identified in a study of sequential checkpoint blockade in melanoma. Background on the study: Patients were randomized 1:1 to nivolumab-then-ipilimumab or ipilimumab-then-nivolumab first-line. Both treatment sequences were followed by maintenance nivolumab.

Only in-frame clones appear in the TCRdb table, and some are missing; sequencing was by immunoSEQ multiplex PCR. The table has around 21,000 clones, roughly 82% seen once; the top ten hold over 50%. The treatment: randomized to nivolumab then ipilimumab (arm A) or the reverse (arm B). No patient had prior DNA-damaging chemotherapy. The V end lost 0 bases, the J end lost 7 bases, and 13 bases lay between the germline ends. CDR1 and CDR2 from the germline V gene are MGHRA and YSYEKL. The CDR3 is 15 amino acids. Source: CD8+ T cells sorted from blood (inferred from file names), taken from a patient given nivolumab and ipilimumab in sequence. V and J are TRBV4-1 and TRBJ1-5; D is perhaps TRBD1 (6 bases). The receptor was isolated from a human donor with melanoma. This CDR3 reads CASSQDVRGGQPQHF. The CDR3 bases are TGCGCCAGCAGCCAAGATGTCAGGGGCGGGCAGCCCCAGCATTTT.